Each of the 32 T cell receptor beta chains below was sequenced from the same sample in a study of CD8 T cells in ankylosing spondylitis. Notes on the study in general: A TCR beta motif made of eight highly homologous variants seemed typical of ankylosing spondylitis blood.

TCRdb reanalysed the 5' RACE reads using MiXCR and keeps one entry per CDR3 protein. Of about 390,000 distinct CDR3 sequences listed, approximately 20% were seen once; the top ten hold roughly 16%. These receptors have no known antigen. Source material: blood, either unsorted or a sorted T cell fraction (not recorded which). The receptor source for this set is a male donor with ankylosing spondylitis.

The chain has TRBV5-1 and TRBJ2-7, with 9 bases lining up with TRBD1. In germline, CDR1 is SGHRS, CDR2 YFSETQ. The CDR3 contains 15 residues. The V segment lost 4 bases and the J segment 0 bases; nucleotides outside the gene matches: 5. The DNA of the CDR3 is TGCGCCAGCAGCGTGGGACAGGGCTTCTCCTACGAGCAGTACTTC. Protein product: CASSVGQGFSYEQYF.

This clonotype was seen more than once but under ten times. This rearrangement joins TRBV29-1 to TRBJ2-7; D possibly uses TRBD1 or TRBD2 (5 bases each). The germline CDR1 and CDR2 sequences are SQVTM and ANQGSEA. The CDR3 has 14 amino acids. V dropped 1 base and J dropped 0 bases, with 10 bases sitting between them. The CDR3 region has the DNA TGCAGCGTTGAAGGGGACGGCTCCTCCTACGAGCAGTACTTC. This sequence encodes CSVEGDGSSYEQYF.

The chain combines TRBV6-5 with TRBJ1-3; D is unclear. V was trimmed by 0 bases and J by 5 bases, leaving 8 bases between them. There are 14 residues in the CDR3. From germline, CDR1 is MNHEY and CDR2 SVGAGI. CDR3 in amino acids: CASSYSGPRNTIYF. The CDR3 bases are TGTGCCAGCAGTTACTCAGGGCCCAGAAACACCATATATTTT.

The chain has TRBV12-3 or TRBV12-4 and TRBJ1-1; D is unresolved. V was pared by 5 bases and J by 1 base, with 14 bases between. The CDR3 is 15 residues long. The DNA of the CDR3 is TGTGCCAGCAGTCATTCAGGATTGGGGAACACTGAAGCTTTCTTT. It translates to CASSHSGLGNTEAFF.

J is TRBJ1-1 and V is TRBV20-1, with D tentatively TRBD1 (5 bases). Germline V lookup: CDR1 DFQATT, CDR2 SNEGSKA (reference sequence). The CDR3 consists of 13 residues. Trimming cost V 3 bases and J 0 bases, with 8 bases left between them. CDR3 nucleotide sequence: TGCAGTGCTAGTTGGGGCTTGAACACTGAAGCTTTCTTT. Its protein product is CSASWGLNTEAFF.

The chain is built from TRBV20-1 and TRBJ1-5, with D tentatively TRBD1 (5 bases). Trimming took off 0 bases at V and 13 bases at J, with 10 bases between the two ends. This CDR3 is built from 11 residues. Germline CDR1 and CDR2: DFQATT and SNEGSKA (reference sequence). CDR3 protein: CSARDGARQHF. For the CDR3, the DNA is TGCAGTGCTAGAGATGGGGCACGACAGCATTTT.

The chain recombines TRBV3-1 with TRBJ2-7; D possibly uses TRBD1 or TRBD2 (5 bases each). Germline V lookup: CDR1 LGHDT, CDR2 YNNKEL (reference sequence). Between the trimmed V and J ends, which lost 1 base and 5 bases, there was a span of 9 bases. This CDR3 comprises 13 residues. In DNA, the CDR3 is TGTGCCAGCAGCCAAGGGGGGATGGACGAGCAGTACTTC. Amino acids: CASSQGGMDEQYF.

The chain couples TRBV27 to TRBJ2-1; TRBD2 matches 11 bases. The germline CDR1 and CDR2 sequences are MNHEY and SMNVEV (reference sequence). CDR3 size: 21 residues. J was trimmed by 7 bases and V by 2 bases; bases with no gene match: 22. The CDR3 spells CASSLRVVSSGTSGPENEQFF. CDR3 nucleotide sequence: TGTGCCAGCAGTTTAAGGGTAGTGTCCTCGGGGACTAGCGGACCGGAAAATGAGCAGTTCTTC.

V usage is TRBV7-9 and J usage is TRBJ2-1, with TRBD2 matching 8 bases. The CDR3 consists of 14 residues. The V segment lost 2 bases and the J segment 7 bases; nucleotides outside the gene matches: 4. Germline CDR1 and CDR2: SEHNR and FQNEAQ (reference sequence). Here the CDR3 DNA reads TGTGCCAGCAGCTTAAGCGGGAGTGAGAATGAGCAGTTCTTC. Amino acids: CASSLSGSENEQFF.

J is TRBJ2-2 and V is TRBV7-3, with 7 bases that match TRBD2. The germline V gene encodes CDR1 SGHTA and CDR2 FQGTGA. The CDR3 is made up of 15 amino acids. V lost 5 bases to trimming and J lost 5 bases; unmatched junction nucleotides: 8. The CDR3 nucleotides are TGTGCCAGCAGCCAAAGCGGGACCTCGACCGGGGAGCTGTTTTTT. Residues: CASSQSGTSTGELFF.

This clonotype was counted a few times. The chain is built from TRBV6-2 or TRBV6-3 and TRBJ2-1; 8 bases are a match to TRBD2. The germline gives CDR1 MNHEY, CDR2 SVGEGT. Trimming at V came to 2 bases and at J to 7 bases, leaving 13 bases not matched to a gene. This CDR3 region has 17 residues. The CDR3 is CASSYRRKREWENEQFF. In DNA, the CDR3 is TGTGCCAGCAGTTACCGTCGGAAGCGGGAGTGGGAGAATGAGCAGTTCTTC.

This clonotype occurred a few times. The chain is built from TRBV7-9 and TRBJ1-4; D unclear. The CDR3 has 11 amino acids. V lost 2 bases and J 7 bases, leaving 2 bases between the germline ends. Germline assignment: CDR1 SEHNR and CDR2 FQNEAQ (reference sequence). CDR3 bases: TGTGCCAGCAGCTTACTTGAAAAACTGTTTTTT. Protein product: CASSLLEKLFF.

The J gene is TRBJ2-5, the V gene TRBV7-2; TRBD1 agrees at 11 bases. This CDR3 has 15 residues. V lost 5 bases to trimming and J lost 4 bases; unmatched junction nucleotides: 6. Germline V CDR1 and CDR2: SGHTA, FQGNSA. CDR3 sequence reads: CASSPRDRGTETQYF. The CDR3 nucleotides are TGTGCCAGCAGCCCCCGGGACAGGGGGACAGAGACCCAGTACTTC.

The table lists this clonotype with a few counts. The rearrangement uses TRBV6-6 and TRBJ2-7; D uncertain. From germline, CDR1 is MNHNY and CDR2 SVGAGI (reference sequence). The CDR3 is 13 amino acids. Trimming took off 6 bases at V and 3 bases at J, with 12 bases between the two ends. Here the CDR3 reads CASSQRIDYEQYF. CDR3 nucleotide sequence: TGTGCCAGCAGCCAACGGATCGACTACGAGCAGTACTTC.

The rearrangement joins TRBV6-5 to TRBJ1-6; 10 bases are a match to TRBD1. Losses at the gene ends were 2 bases for V and 8 bases for J; bases not matched to a gene: 3. Germline V gene data show CDR1 as MNHEY and CDR2 as SVGAGI. This CDR3 contains 15 residues. Here the CDR3 DNA reads TGTGCCAGCAGTTACACCGGGACAGGGGATTCACCCCTCCACTTT. Residues: CASSYTGTGDSPLHF.

This clonotype was seen a handful of times. The rearrangement links TRBV5-1 to TRBJ2-2; no clear D gene. CDR1 and CDR2 from the germline V gene are SGHRS and YFSETQ. Trimming removed 0 bases at V and 2 bases at J, with 8 bases between. This CDR3 is 15 amino acids long. The CDR3 DNA reads TGCGCCAGCAGCTTGGACCCAGAAAACACCGGGGAGCTGTTTTTT. Protein sequence: CASSLDPENTGELFF.

In its sample, this clonotype was seen a few times. The chain couples TRBV18 to TRBJ1-1; D not certain. Germline CDR1 KGHSH, CDR2 LQKENI. The CDR3 totals 13 residues. V was trimmed by 6 bases and J by 1 base, leaving 9 bases between them. The CDR3 coding sequence is TGTGCCAGCTCCCTTCAGGAGAACACTGAAGCTTTCTTT. Amino acids: CASSLQENTEAFF.

This chain uses TRBV12-3 or TRBV12-4 with TRBJ2-5, with D perhaps matching TRBD2 (6 bases). The CDR3 is 13 residues long. Deletions cut 8 bases from V and 2 bases from J, with 12 bases between. As DNA, the CDR3 is TGTGCCAGCTGTCTGAGCGGGCAAGAGACCCAGTACTTC. Amino acids: CASCLSGQETQYF.

This clonotype was observed a handful of times. This sequence joins TRBV20-1 and TRBJ2-5; possibly TRBD2 for D (5 bases). Germline V gives CDR1 DFQATT, CDR2 SNEGSKA (reference sequence). V lost 4 bases to trimming and J lost 5 bases, with 11 bases between them. The CDR3 is 12 amino acids. This chain's CDR3 is CSATGWEETQYF. The CDR3 DNA is TGCAGTGCTACCGGCTGGGAGGAGACCCAGTACTTC.

V usage is TRBV28 and J usage is TRBJ2-5, with TRBD2 identical over 10 bases. This CDR3 has 13 residues. J lost 7 bases, V lost 5 bases, and 4 bases had no gene match. Germline CDR1 and CDR2: MDHEN and SYDVKM. CDR3 bases: TGTGCCAGCAGTACTAGCGGGACGGGGACCCAGTACTTC. It codes for CASSTSGTGTQYF.

This rearrangement joins TRBV5-1 to TRBJ2-1, with D perhaps matching TRBD1 (6 bases). The CDR3 sequence is 13 residues long. Germline CDR1 is SGHRS and CDR2 is YFSETQ. The V and J ends lost 5 bases and 7 bases respectively, with 13 bases between them. CDR3 sequence: CASREIRGNEQFF. CDR3 DNA: TGCGCCAGCAGGGAGATTAGGGGGAATGAGCAGTTCTTC.

This clonotype appeared a single time. V gene TRBV5-1 combines with J gene TRBJ2-1; D is ambiguous. CDR1 SGHRS and CDR2 YFSETQ come from the germline V gene. Trimming cost V 0 bases and J 6 bases, with 7 bases left between them. The length of the CDR3 is 13 residues. The DNA of the CDR3 is TGCGCCAGCAGCTTGGTCCCTCCCAATGAGCAGTTCTTC. Protein product: CASSLVPPNEQFF.

V usage is TRBV7-9 and J usage is TRBJ2-7, with no clear D. Trimming removed 6 bases from V and 3 bases from J, with 9 bases in between. This CDR3 is built from 12 residues. CDR1 is SEHNR, CDR2 FQNEAQ, per germline (reference sequence). The CDR3 nucleotides read TGTGCCAGCAGTTTACGGTACTACGAGCAGTACTTC. Translation gives CASSLRYYEQYF.

There are many counts of this clonotype. The chain uses TRBV7-2 and TRBJ2-7, with D hard to call. The CDR3 is made up of 14 amino acids. Trimming shortened V by 2 bases and J by 3 bases, and 11 bases separated the two germline ends. Germline V CDR1 and CDR2: SGHTA, FQGNSA. Written as DNA, the CDR3 is TGTGCCAGCAGCTTATCGGGCGGATTCTACGAGCAGTACTTC. The encoded protein is CASSLSGGFYEQYF.

The rearrangement joins TRBV5-4 to TRBJ2-7; 9 bases fit TRBD2. The V gene end was trimmed by 4 bases and the J gene end by 0 bases; junction bases not matched to a gene: 8. Germline assignment: CDR1 SGHNT and CDR2 YYREEE (reference sequence). The CDR3 spans 16 residues. CDR3 residues: CASSSGLAHSSYEQYF. The DNA of the CDR3 is TGTGCCAGCAGCAGCGGACTAGCGCATAGCTCCTACGAGCAGTACTTC.

The chain has TRBV7-9 and TRBJ2-7; 9 nucleotides match TRBD1. The CDR3 is 14 amino acids. V dropped 5 bases and J dropped 4; count of bases not matched to a gene: 6. Germline V CDR1 and CDR2: SEHNR, FQNEAQ (reference sequence). CDR3 bases: TGTGCCAGCAGCACCGGGACAGGGAGATACGAGCAGTACTTC. Amino acid sequence: CASSTGTGRYEQYF. The full variable domain, its missing parts supplied by reference TRBV7-9 and TRBJ2-7, is DTGVSQNPRHKITKRGQNVTFRCDPISEHNRLYWYRQTLGQGPEFLTYFQNEAQLEKSRLLSDRFSAERPKGSFSTLEIQRTEQGDSAMYLCASSTGTGRYEQYFGPGTRLTVT.

This clonotype was seen ten or more times. This CDR3 is CASSLLAGGEQYF. The DNA for the CDR3 is TGTGCCAGCAGCTTGCTAGCGGGAGGCGAGCAGTACTTC. This chain links TRBV9 with TRBJ2-7; 11 bases are a match to TRBD2. The CDR3 covers 13 residues. Trimming cost V 4 bases and J 6 bases; bases outside gene matches: 3. Germline-derived CDR1 and CDR2 are SGDLS and YYNGEE. Based on the CDR3 plus reference TRBV9 and TRBJ2-7, the full variable domain is DSGVTQTPKHLITATGQRVTLRCSPRSGDLSVYWYQQSLDQGLQFLIQYYNGEERAKGNILERFSAQQFPDLHSELNLSSLELGDSALYFCASSLLAGGEQYFGPGTRLTVT.

This clonotype was counted between two and nine times. V gene TRBV12-3 or TRBV12-4 combines with J gene TRBJ2-1, with 12 bases identical to TRBD2. Trimming cost V 6 bases and J 0 bases; bases outside gene matches: 9. The CDR3 loop spans 18 amino acids. Written as DNA, the CDR3 is TGTGCCAGCAGCTCGCCTAGCGGGAGGGCGAGCTCCTACAATGAGCAGTTCTTC. This gives the protein CASSSPSGRASSYNEQFF.

This clonotype has only a few counts. The chain has TRBV5-1 and TRBJ2-3; D uncertain. Germline V lookup: CDR1 SGHRS, CDR2 YFSETQ. This CDR3 comprises 14 residues. V was pared by 5 bases and J by 2 bases, with 12 bases between. This CDR3 is CASRTQGNTDTQYF. CDR3 coding DNA: TGCGCCAGCAGGACTCAAGGGAACACAGATACGCAGTATTTT. Full variable domain (outside the CDR3, taken from reference TRBV5-1 and TRBJ2-3): KAGVTQTPRYLIKTRGQQVTLSCSPISGHRSVSWYQQTPGQGLQFLFEYFSETQRNKGNFPGRFSGRQFSNSRSEMNVSTLELGDSALYLCASRTQGNTDTQYFGPGTRLTVL.

This clonotype was detected only a few times. This sequence joins TRBV29-1 and TRBJ1-5, with 9 bases that match TRBD1. The CDR3 loop spans 15 amino acids. Trimming removed 6 bases from V and 2 bases from J; junction bases left unmatched: 8. The germline V gene has CDR1 SQVTM and CDR2 ANQGSEA. The chain's CDR3 is CSVQDRGLRNQPQHF. CDR3 in DNA: TGCAGCGTCCAGGACAGGGGACTGCGCAATCAGCCCCAGCATTTT.

This rearrangement joins TRBV21-1 to TRBJ1-2. TRBV21-1 represents a pseudogene. The CDR3 consists of 14 residues. The CDR3 is CASSKDAGCYGYTF. The CDR3 DNA reads as TGTGCCAGCAGCAAAGATGCGGGGTGCTATGGCTACACCTTC.

The CDR3 region is CASSSRDRGLYGYTF. DNA of the CDR3: TGTGCCAGCAGCTCCCGGGACAGGGGTCTCTATGGCTACACCTTC. The chain is built from TRBV7-9 and TRBJ1-2; TRBD1 matches at 10 bases. CDR1 and CDR2 (germline): SEHNR, FQNEAQ (reference sequence). The CDR3 runs to 15 residues. J lost 4 bases, V lost 4 bases, and 6 bases had no gene match.